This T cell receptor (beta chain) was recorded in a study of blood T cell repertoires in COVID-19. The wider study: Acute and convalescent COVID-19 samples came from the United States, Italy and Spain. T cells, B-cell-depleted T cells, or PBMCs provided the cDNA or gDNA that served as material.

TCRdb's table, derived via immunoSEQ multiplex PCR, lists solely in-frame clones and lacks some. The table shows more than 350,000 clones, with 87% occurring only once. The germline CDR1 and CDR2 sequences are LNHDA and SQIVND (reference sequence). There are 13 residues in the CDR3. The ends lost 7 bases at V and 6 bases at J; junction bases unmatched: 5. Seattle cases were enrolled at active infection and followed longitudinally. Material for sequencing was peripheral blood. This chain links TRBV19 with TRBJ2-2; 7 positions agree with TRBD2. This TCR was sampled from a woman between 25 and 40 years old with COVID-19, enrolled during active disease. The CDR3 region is CASMAGVSGELFF. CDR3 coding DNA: TGTGCCAGTATGGCGGGAGTTTCCGGGGAGCTGTTTTTT.